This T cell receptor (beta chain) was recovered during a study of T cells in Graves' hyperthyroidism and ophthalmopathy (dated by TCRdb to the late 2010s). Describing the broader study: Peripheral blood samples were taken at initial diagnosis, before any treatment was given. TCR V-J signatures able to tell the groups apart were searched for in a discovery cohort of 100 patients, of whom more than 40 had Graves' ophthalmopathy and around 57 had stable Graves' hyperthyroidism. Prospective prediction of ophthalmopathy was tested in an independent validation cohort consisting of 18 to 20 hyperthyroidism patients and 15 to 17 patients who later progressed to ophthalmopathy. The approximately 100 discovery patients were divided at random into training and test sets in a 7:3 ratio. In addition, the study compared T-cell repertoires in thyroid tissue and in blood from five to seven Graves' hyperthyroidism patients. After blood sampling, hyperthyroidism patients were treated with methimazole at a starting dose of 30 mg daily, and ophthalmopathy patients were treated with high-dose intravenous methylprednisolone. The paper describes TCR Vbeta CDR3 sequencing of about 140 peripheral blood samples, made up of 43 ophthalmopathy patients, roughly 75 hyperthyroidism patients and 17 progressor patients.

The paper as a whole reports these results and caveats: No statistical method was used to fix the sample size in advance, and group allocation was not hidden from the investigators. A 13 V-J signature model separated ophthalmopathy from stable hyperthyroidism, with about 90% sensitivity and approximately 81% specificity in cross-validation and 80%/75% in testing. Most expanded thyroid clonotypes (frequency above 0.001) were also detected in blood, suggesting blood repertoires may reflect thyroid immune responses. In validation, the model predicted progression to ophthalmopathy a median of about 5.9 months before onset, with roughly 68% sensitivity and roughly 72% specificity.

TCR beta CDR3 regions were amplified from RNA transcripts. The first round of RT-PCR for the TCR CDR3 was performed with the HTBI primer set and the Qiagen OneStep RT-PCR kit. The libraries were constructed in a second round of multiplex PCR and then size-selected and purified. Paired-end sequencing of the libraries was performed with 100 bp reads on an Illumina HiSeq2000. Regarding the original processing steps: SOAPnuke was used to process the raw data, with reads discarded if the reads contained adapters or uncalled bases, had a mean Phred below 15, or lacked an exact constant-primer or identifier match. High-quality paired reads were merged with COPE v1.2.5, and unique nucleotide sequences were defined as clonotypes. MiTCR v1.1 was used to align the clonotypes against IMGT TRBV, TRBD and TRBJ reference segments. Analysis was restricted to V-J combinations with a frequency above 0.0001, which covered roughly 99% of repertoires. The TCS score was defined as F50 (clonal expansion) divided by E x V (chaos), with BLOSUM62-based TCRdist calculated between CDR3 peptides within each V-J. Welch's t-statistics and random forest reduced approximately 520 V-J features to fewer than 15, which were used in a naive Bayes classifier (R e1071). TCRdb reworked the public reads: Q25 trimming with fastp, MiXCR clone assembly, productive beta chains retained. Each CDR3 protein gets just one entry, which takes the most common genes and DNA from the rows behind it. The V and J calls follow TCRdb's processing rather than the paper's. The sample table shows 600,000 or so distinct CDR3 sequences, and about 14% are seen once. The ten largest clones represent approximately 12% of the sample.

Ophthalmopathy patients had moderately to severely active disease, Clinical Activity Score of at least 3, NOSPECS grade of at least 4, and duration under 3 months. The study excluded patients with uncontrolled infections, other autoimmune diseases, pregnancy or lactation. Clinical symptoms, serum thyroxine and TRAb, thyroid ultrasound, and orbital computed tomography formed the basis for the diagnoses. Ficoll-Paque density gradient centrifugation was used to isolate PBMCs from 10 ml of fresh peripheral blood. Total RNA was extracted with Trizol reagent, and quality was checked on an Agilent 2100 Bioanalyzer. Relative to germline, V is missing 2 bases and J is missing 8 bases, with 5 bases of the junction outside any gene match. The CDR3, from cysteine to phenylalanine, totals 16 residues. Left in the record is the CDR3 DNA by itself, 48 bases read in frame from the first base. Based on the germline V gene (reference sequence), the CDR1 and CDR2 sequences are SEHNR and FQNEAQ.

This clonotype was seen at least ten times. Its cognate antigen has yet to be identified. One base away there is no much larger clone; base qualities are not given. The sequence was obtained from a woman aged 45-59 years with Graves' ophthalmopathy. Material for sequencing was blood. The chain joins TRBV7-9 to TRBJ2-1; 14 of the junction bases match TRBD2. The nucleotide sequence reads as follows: TGTGCCAGCAGCTTAAAGGAGGGACTAGCGGGAGATGAGCAGTTCTTC. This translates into CASSLKEGLAGDEQFF.